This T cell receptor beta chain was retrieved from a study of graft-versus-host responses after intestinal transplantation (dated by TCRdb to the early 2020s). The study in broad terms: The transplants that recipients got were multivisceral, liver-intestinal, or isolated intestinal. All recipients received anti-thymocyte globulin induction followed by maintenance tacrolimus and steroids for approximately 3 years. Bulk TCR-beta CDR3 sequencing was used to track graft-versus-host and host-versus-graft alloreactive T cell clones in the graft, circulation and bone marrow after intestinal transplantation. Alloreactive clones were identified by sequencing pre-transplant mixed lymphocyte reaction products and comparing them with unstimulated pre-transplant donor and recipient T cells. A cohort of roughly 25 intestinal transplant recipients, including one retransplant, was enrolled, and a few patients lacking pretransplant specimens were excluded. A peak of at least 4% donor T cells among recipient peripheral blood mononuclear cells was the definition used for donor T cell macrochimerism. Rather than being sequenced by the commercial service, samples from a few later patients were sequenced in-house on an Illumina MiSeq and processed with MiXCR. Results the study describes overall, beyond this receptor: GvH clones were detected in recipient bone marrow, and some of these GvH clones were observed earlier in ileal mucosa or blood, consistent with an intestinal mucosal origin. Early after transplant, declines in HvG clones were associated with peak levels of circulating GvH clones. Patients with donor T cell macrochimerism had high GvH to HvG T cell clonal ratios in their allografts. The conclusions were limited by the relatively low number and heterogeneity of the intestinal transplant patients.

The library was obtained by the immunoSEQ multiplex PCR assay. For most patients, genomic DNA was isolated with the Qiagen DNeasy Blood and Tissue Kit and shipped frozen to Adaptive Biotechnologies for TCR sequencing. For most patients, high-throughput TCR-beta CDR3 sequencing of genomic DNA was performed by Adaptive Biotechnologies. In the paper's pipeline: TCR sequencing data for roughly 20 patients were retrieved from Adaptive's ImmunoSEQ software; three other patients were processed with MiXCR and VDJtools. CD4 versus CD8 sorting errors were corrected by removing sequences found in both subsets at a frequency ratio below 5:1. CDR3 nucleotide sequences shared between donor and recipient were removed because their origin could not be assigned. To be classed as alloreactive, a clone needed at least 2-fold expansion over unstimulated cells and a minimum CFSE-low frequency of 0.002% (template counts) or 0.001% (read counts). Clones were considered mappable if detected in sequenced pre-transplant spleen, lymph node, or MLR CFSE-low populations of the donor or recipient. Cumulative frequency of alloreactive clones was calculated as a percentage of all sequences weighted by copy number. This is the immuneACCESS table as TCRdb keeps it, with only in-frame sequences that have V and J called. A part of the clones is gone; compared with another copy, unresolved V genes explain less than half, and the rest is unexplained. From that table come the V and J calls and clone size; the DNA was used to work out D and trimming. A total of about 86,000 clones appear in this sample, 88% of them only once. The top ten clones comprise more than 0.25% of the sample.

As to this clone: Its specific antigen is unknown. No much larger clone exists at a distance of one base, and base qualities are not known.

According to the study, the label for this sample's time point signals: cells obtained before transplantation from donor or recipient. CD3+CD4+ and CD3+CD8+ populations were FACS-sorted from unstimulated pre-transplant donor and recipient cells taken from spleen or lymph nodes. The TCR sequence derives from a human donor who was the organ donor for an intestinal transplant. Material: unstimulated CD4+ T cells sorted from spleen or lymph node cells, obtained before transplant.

The DNA reads as follows: TGTGCCAGCAGCCCGGGACATACCTCCTACGAGCAGTACTTC. Its coded protein is CASSPGHTSYEQYF. The sequence joins TRBV6-6 to TRBJ2-7; TRBD1 is perhaps the D gene, given 6 matching bases. At the junction V is shortened by 6 bases and J by 0 bases, with 12 bases in between. CDR1 is given as MNHNY and CDR2 as SVGAGI, both from the germline V gene (reference sequence). The CDR3 covers 14 residues, taking in both the cysteine and the phenylalanine. Only CDR3 DNA remains: 42 bases, in frame from the first base.